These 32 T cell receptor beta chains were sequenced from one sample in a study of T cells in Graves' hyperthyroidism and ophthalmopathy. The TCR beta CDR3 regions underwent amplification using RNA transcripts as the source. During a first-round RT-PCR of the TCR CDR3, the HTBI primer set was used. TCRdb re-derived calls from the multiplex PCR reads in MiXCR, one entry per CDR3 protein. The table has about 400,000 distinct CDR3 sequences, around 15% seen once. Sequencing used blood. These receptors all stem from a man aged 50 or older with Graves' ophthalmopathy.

The chain's CDR3 is CSVHSGFRTDTQYF. The CDR3 coding sequence is TGCAGCGTCCACTCGGGATTTAGGACAGATACGCAGTATTTT. The chain uses TRBV29-1 and TRBJ2-3; weak D call: TRBD2 (5 bases). This CDR3 region has 14 residues. V was shortened by 6 bases and J by 3 bases, with 16 bases between the two germline ends. Germline-derived CDR1 and CDR2 are SQVTM and ANQGSEA.

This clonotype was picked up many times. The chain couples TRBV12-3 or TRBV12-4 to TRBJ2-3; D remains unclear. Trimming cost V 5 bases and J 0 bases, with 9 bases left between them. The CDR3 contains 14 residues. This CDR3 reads CASSQTRSTDTQYF. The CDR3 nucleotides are TGTGCCAGCAGTCAAACCAGAAGCACAGATACGCAGTATTTT.

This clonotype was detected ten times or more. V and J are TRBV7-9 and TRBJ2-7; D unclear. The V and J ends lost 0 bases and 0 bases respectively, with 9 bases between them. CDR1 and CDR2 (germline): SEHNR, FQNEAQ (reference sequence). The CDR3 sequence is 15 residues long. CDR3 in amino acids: CASSLAGLNSYEQYF. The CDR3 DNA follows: TGTGCCAGCAGCTTAGCGGGTCTAAACTCCTACGAGCAGTACTTC.

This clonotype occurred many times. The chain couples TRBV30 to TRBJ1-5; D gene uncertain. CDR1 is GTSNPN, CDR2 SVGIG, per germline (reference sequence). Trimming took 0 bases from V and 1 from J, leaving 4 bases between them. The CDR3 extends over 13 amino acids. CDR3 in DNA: TGTGCCTGGAGTGTACGGAGCAATCAGCCCCAGCATTTT. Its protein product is CAWSVRSNQPQHF.

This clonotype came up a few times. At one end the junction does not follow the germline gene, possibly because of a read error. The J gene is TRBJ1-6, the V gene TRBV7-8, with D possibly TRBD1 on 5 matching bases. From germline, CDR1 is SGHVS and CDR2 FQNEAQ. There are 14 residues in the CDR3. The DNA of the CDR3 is TGTGCCAGCAGCTTAGGGGGGGGTAGGGTACCCATCCACTTT. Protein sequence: CASSLGGGRVPIHF.

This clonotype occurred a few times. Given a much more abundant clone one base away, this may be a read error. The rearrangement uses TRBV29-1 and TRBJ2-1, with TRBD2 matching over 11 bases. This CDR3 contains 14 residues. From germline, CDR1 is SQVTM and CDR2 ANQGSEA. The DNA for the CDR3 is TGCAGCGCTAGCGGGAGGTTATCCTACAATAAGCAGTTCTTC. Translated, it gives CSASGRLSYNKQFF.

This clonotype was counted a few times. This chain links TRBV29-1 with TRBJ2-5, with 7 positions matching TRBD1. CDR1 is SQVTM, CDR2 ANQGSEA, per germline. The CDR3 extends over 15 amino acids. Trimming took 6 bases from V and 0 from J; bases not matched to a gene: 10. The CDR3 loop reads CSVQSGTVYQETQYF. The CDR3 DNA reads TGCAGCGTCCAATCGGGGACAGTATACCAAGAGACCCAGTACTTC.

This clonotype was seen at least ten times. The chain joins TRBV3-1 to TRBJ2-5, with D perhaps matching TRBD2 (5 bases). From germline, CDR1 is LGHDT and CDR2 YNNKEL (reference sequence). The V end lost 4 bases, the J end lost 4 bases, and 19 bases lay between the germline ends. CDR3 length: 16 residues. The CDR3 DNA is TGTGCCAGCAGCCCGAGGGTAGTAGTAGGAGGAGAGACCCAGTACTTC. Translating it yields CASSPRVVVGGETQYF.

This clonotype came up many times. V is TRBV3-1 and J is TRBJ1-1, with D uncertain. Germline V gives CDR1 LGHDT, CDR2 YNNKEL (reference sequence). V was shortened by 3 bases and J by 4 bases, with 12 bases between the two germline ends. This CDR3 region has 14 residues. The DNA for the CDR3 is TGTGCCAGCAGCCAGGTTGGAGGGAGCACTGAAGCTTTCTTT. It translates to CASSQVGGSTEAFF. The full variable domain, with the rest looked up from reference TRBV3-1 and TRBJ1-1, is DTAVSQTPKYLVTQMGNDKSIKCEQNLGHDTMYWYKQDSKKFLKIMFSYNNKELIINETVPNRFSPKSPDKAHLNLHINSLELGDSAVYFCASSQVGGSTEAFFGQGTRLTVV.

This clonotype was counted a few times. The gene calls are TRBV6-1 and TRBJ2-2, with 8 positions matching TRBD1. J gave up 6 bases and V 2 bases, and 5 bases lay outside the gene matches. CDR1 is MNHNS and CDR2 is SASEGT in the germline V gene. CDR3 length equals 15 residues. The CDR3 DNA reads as TGTGCCAGCAGTGAAATGGACAGGGTCGCCGGGGAGCTGTTTTTT. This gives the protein CASSEMDRVAGELFF.

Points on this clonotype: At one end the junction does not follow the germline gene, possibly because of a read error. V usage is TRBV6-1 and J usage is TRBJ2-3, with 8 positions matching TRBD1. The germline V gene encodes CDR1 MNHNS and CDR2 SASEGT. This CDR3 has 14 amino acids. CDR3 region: CASRAQGAWDMQYF. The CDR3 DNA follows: TGTGCCAGCAGGGCGCAGGGGGCTTGGGATATGCAGTATTTT.

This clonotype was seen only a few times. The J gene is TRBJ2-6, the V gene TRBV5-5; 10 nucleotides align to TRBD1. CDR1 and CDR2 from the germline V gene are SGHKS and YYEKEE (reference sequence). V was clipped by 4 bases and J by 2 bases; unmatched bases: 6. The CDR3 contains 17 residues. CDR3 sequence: CASSPGQGEAGANVLTF. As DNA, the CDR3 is TGTGCCAGCAGCCCCGGACAGGGGGAAGCTGGGGCCAACGTCCTGACTTTC.

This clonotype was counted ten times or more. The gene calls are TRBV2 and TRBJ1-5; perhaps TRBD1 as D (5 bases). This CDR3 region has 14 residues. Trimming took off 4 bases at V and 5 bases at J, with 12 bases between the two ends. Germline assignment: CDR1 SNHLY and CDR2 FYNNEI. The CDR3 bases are TGTGCCAGCAGTGTAGGGGCCGGTCATCAGCCCCAGCATTTT. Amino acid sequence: CASSVGAGHQPQHF.

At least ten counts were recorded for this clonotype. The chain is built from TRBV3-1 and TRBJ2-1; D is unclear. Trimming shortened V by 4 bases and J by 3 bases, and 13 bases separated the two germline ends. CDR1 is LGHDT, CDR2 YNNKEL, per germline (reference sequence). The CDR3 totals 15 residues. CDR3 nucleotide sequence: TGTGCCAGCAGCCTCAGATCCCAAAACTACAATGAGCAGTTCTTC. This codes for CASSLRSQNYNEQFF.

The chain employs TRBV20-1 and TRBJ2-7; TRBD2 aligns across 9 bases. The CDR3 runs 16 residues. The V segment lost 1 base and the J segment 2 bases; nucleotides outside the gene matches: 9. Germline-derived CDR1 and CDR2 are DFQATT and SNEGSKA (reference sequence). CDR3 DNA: TGCAGTGCTAGAGGGGCGGCTAGCGGGAACCCCTACGAGCAGTACTTC. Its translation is CSARGAASGNPYEQYF.

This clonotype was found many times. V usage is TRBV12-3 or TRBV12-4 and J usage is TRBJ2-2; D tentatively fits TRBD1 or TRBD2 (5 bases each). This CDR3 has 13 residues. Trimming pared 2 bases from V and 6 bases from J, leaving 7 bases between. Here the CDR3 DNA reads TGTGCCAGCAGTTTACAGGGAGCCGGGGAGCTGTTTTTT. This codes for CASSLQGAGELFF.

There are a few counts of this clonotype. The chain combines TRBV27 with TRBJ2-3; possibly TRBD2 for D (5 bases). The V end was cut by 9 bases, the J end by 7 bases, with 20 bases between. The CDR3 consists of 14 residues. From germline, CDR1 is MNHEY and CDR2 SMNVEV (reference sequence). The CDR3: CASGTLGASYTQYF. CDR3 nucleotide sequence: TGTGCCAGTGGTACACTGGGAGCCAGTTATACGCAGTATTTT.

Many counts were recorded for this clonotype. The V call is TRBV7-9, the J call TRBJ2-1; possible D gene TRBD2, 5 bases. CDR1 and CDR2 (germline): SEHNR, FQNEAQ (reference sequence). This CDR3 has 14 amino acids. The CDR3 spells CAVVRGSSYNEQFF. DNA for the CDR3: TGTGCTGTAGTCCGTGGGAGCTCCTACAATGAGCAGTTCTTC.

In DNA form, the CDR3 reads TGTGCCAGCAGCGCCAGCCACTCTGGGGCCAACGTCCTGACTTTC. Amino acids: CASSASHSGANVLTF. The gene calls are TRBV9 and TRBJ2-6; D is unclear. Trimming took 3 bases from V and 0 from J, leaving 7 bases between them. The CDR3 runs to 15 residues. Germline V gene data show CDR1 as SGDLS and CDR2 as YYNGEE.

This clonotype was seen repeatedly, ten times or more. DNA for the CDR3: TGTGCCATCAGTGAGACAGGGAACACTGAAGCTTTCTTT. Its translation is CAISETGNTEAFF. The rearrangement joins TRBV10-3 to TRBJ1-1; a possible D gene is TRBD1 (5 bases). The length of the CDR3 is 13 residues. From germline, CDR1 is ENHRY and CDR2 SYGVKD. V lost 2 bases and J 1 base, leaving 5 bases between the germline ends.

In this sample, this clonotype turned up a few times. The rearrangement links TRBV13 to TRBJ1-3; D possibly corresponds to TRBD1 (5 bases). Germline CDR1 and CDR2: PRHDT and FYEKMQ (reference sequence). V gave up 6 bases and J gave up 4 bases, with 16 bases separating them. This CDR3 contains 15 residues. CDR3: CASRTVGDGGNTIYF. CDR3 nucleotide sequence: TGTGCCAGCAGAACAGTAGGGGACGGAGGAAACACCATATATTTT.

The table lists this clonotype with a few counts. The CDR3 region is CASSGDGTSTDTQYF. CDR3 sequence (DNA): TGCGCCAGCAGCGGGGACGGAACTAGCACAGATACGCAGTATTTT. The chain employs TRBV5-1 and TRBJ2-3; the D call may be TRBD1 or TRBD2 (5 bases each). CDR1 SGHRS and CDR2 YFSETQ come from the germline V gene. This CDR3 region has 15 residues. V lost 4 bases and J lost 0, with 12 bases in between.

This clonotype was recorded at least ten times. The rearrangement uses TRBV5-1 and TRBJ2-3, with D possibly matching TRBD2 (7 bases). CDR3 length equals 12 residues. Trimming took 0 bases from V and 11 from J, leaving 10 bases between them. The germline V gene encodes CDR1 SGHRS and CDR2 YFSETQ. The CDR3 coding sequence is TGCGCCAGCAGCTTGGGGGGGGGCCTGCAGTATTTT. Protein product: CASSLGGGLQYF.

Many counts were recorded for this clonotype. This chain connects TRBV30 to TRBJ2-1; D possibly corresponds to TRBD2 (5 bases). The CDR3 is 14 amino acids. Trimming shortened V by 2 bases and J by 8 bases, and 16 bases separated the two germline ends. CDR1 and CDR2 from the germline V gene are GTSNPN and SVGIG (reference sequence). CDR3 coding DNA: TGTGCCTGGAGTTCTTTTCGAGGGAGTGATGAGCAGTTCTTC. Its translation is CAWSSFRGSDEQFF.

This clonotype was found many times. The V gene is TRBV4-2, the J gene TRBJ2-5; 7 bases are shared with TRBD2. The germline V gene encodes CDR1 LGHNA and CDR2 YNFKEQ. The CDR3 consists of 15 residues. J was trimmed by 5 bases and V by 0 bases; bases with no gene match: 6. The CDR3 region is CASSQDQAGVETQYF. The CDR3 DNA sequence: TGTGCCAGCAGCCAAGATCAGGCGGGAGTTGAGACCCAGTACTTC.

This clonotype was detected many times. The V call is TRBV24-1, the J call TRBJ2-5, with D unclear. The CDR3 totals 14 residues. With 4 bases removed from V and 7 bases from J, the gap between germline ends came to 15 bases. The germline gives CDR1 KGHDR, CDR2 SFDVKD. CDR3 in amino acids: CATSESESFGTQYF. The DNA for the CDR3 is TGTGCCACCAGTGAATCTGAATCGTTTGGGACCCAGTACTTC.

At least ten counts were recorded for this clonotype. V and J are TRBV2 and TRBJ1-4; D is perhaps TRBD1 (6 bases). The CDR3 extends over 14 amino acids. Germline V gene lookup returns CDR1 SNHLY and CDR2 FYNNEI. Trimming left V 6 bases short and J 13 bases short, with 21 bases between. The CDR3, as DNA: TGTGCCAGCAGATCCCAAGGGGGAGGTGATAGACTGTTTTTT. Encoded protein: CASRSQGGGDRLFF.

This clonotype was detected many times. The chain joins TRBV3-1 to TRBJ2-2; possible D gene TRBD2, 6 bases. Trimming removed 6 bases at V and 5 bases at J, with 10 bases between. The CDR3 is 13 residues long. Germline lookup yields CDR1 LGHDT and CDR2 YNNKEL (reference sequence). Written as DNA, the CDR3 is TGTGCCAGCAGGCTAGCGTCGACCGGGGAGCTGTTTTTT. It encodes CASRLASTGELFF.

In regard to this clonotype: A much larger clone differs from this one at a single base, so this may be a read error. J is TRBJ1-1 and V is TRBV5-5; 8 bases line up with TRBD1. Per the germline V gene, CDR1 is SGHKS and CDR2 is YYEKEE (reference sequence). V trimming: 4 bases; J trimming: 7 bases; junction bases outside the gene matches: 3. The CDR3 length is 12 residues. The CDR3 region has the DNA TGTGCCAGCAGCCCGACAGGGGATGAAGCTTTCTTT. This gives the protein CASSPTGDEAFF.

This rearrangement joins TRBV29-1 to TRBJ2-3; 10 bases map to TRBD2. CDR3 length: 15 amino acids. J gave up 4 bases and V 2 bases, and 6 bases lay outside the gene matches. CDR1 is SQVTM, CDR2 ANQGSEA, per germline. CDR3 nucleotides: TGCAGCGTTGAAAAGTCTAGCGGGAGTTCAGATACGCAGTATTTT. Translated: CSVEKSSGSSDTQYF.

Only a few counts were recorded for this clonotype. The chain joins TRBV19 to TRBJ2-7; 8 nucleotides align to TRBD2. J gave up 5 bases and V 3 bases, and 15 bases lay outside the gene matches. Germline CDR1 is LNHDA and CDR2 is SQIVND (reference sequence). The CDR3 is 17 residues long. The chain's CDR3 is CASSIVVGAGGTDEQYF. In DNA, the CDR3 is TGTGCCAGTAGTATCGTGGTCGGCGCGGGAGGAACCGACGAGCAGTACTTC.

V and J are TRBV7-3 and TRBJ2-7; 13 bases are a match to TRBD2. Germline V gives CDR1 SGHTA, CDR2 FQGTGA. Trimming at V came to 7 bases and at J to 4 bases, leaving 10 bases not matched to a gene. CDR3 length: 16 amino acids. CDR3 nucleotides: TGTGCCAGCAACTGGACTAGCGGGAGTGGGAGGTACGAGCAGTACTTC. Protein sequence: CASNWTSGSGRYEQYF.